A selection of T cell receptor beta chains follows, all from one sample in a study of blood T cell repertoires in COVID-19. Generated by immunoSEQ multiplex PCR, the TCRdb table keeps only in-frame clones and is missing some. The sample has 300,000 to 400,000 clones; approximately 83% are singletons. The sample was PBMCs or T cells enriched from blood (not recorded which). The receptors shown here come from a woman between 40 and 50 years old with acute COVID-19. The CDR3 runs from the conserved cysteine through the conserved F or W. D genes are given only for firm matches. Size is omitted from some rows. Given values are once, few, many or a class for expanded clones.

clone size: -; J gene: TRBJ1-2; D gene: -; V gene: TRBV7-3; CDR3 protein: CASSLDGLNYGYTF; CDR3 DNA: TGTGCCAGCAGCTTGGACGGACTTAACTATGGCTACACCTTC
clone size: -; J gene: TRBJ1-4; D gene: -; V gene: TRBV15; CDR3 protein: CATSRVTESNEKLFF; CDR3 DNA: TGTGCCACCAGCAGAGTTACAGAGAGTAATGAAAAACTGTTTTTT
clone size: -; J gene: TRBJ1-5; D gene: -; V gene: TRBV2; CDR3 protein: CASSERVGNQPQHF; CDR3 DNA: TGTGCCAGCAGTGAGAGGGTGGGGAATCAGCCCCAGCATTTT
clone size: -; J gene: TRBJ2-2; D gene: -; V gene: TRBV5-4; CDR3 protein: CASTTGGVANTGELFF; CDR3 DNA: TGTGCCAGCACAACTGGCGGGGTCGCGAACACCGGGGAGCTGTTTTTT
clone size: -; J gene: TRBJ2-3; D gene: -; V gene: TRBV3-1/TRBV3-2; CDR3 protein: CASSRRPGLSINTDTQYF; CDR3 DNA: TGTGCCAGCAGCCGCCGACCGGGACTCTCGATAAACACAGATACGCAGTATTTT
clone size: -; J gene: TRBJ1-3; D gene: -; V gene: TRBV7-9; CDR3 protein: CASSLRDTYTSGNTIYF; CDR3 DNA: TGTGCCAGCAGCTTAAGAGACACTTACACTTCTGGAAACACCATATATTTT
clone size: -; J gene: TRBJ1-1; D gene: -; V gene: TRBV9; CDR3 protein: CASSAVGTGNTEAFF; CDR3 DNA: TGTGCCAGCAGTGCAGTGGGGACTGGGAACACTGAAGCTTTCTTT
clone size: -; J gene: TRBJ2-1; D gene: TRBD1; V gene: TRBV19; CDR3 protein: CATRQGMTMSSRQFF; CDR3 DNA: TGTGCCACTCGACAGGGAATGACCATGAGCAGTCGGCAGTTCTTC
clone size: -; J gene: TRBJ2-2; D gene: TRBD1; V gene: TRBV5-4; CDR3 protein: CASSRSIGTENTGELFF; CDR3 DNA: TGTGCCAGCAGCCGGAGTATCGGGACAGAAAACACCGGGGAGCTGTTTTTT
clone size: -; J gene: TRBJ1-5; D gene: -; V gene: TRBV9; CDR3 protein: CASSEGPAGQGQPQHF; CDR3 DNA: TGTGCCAGCAGCGAGGGGCCTGCAGGGCAAGGTCAGCCCCAGCATTTT
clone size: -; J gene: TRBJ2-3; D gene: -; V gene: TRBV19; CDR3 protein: CASSMRRSDTQYF; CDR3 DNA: TGTGCCAGTAGTATGAGGCGGTCAGATACGCAGTATTTT
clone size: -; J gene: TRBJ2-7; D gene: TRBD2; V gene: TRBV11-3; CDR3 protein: CASSSGAGSSYEQYF; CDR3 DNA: TGTGCCAGCAGCTCAGGAGCGGGGAGCTCCTACGAGCAGTACTTC
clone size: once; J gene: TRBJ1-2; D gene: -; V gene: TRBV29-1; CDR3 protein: CSVSEGGAGGYTF; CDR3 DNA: TGCAGCGTATCAGAAGGGGGGGCAGGGGGCTACACCTTC
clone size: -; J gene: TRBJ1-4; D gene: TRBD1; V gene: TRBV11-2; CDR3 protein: CASSLVGQGQGNEKLFF; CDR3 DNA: TGTGCCAGCAGCTTGGTTGGGCAGGGACAGGGAAATGAAAAACTGTTTTTT
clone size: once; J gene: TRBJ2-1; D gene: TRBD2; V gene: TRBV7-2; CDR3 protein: CASSLVRGLSGTVEQFF; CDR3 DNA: TGTGCCAGCAGCTTAGTTCGGGGACTAAGCGGGACTGTTGAGCAGTTCTTC
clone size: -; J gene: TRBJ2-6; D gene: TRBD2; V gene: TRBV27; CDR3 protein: CASSRNSGGSGANVLTF; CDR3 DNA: TGTGCCAGCAGCCGTAATTCGGGAGGGTCTGGGGCCAACGTCCTGACTTTC
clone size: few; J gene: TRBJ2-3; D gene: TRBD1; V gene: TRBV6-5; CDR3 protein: CASSPTGAGGDTQYF; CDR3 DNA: TGTGCCAGCAGTCCGACAGGGGCCGGAGGAGATACGCAGTATTTT
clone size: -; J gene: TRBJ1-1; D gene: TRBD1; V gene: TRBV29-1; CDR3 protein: CSVGPGQGLTEAFF; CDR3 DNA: TGCAGCGTCGGACCCGGACAGGGACTCACTGAAGCTTTCTTT
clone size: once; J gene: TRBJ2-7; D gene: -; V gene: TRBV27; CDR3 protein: CASSARGTTYEQYF; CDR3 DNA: TGTGCCAGCAGTGCGCGTGGGACAACTTACGAGCAGTACTTC
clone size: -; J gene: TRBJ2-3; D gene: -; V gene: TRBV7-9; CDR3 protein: CASTPAGTDTQYF; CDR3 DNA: TGTGCCAGCACCCCTGCGGGCACAGATACGCAGTATTTT
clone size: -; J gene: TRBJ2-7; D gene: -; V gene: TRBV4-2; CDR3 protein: CASSQAGAPTYEQYF; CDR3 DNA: TGTGCCAGCAGCCAAGCTGGGGCGCCCACCTACGAGCAGTACTTC
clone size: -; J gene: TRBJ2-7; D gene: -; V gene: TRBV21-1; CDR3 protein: CASSKAGGGPYEQYF; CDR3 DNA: TGTGCCAGCAGCAAAGCGGGGGGAGGGCCCTACGAGCAGTACTTC
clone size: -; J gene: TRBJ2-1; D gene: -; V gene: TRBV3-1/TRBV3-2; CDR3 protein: CASSRQLRGGPYNEQFF; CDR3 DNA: TGTGCCAGCAGCCGACAATTGAGAGGAGGACCCTACAATGAGCAGTTCTTC
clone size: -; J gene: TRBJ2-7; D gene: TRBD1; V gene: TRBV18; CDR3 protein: CASSLRDRGGGYEQYF; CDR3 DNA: TGTGCCAGCTCACTCCGGGACAGGGGCGGGGGTTACGAGCAGTACTTC
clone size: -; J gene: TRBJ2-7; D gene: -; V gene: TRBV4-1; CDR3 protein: CASSQDYSYEQYF; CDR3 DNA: TGCGCCAGCAGCCAAGATTACAGCTACGAGCAGTACTTC
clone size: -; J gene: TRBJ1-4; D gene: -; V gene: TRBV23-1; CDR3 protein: CASSQAFPDSVATNEKLFF; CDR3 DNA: TGCGCCAGCAGTCAGGCCTTCCCTGACAGCGTTGCAACTAATGAAAAACTGTTTTTT
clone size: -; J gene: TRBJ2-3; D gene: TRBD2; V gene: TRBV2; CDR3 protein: CASTQLREGDTQYF; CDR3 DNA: TGTGCCAGCACGCAGCTGCGGGAGGGAGATACGCAGTATTTT